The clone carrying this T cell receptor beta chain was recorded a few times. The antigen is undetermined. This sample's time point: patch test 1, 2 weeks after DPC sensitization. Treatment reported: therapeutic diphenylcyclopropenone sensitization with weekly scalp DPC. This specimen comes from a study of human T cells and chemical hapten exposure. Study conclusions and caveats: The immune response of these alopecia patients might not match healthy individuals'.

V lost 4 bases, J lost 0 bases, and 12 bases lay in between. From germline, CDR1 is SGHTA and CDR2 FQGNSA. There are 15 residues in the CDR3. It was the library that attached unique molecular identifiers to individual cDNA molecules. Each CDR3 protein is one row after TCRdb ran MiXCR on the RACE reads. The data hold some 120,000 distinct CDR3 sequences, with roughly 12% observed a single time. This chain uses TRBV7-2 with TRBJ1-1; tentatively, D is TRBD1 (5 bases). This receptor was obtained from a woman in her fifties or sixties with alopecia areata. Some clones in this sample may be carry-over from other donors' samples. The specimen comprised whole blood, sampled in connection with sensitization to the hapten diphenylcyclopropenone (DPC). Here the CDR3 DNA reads TGTGCCAGCAGCTCGAGTAGGGGTGTGAACACTGAAGCTTTCTTT. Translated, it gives CASSSSRGVNTEAFF.